This T cell receptor beta chain was profiled in a study of blood T cell repertoires in COVID-19. Study as a whole: The analysed material was cDNA or gDNA that came from T cells, B-cell-depleted T cells, or PBMCs.

TCRdb's copy holds only in-frame clones and misses some; the assay was immunoSEQ multiplex PCR. The sample contains 250,000 to 300,000 clones, more than 75% of which appear only once. Participants were placed into cohorts based on the clinical history they reported. Two consecutive negative NP/OP PCR tests, clearance, or resolved symptoms defined Cohort 3 recovery. This clone showed up just a few times. The specimen sequenced was PBMCs or T cells enriched from blood (not recorded which). This sequence was found in a man between 18 and 29 years old who had recovered from COVID-19.

The chain's CDR3 is CASSLAWSAGETQYF. CDR3 nucleotides: TGCGCCAGCAGCTTGGCCTGGAGCGCGGGAGAGACCCAGTACTTC. This chain links TRBV5-1 with TRBJ2-5, with D perhaps TRBD2 (5 bases). The germline V gene encodes CDR1 SGHRS and CDR2 YFSETQ. This CDR3 contains 15 residues. V dropped 0 bases and J dropped 4 bases, with 13 bases sitting between them.